The T cell receptor (beta chain) described here comes from a study of blood T cells in healthy people across ages. Overall study: Template switching recovered approximately one barcoded beta molecule for every two T cells.

CDR1 SGHTA and CDR2 FQGNSA come from the germline V gene. V shed 0 bases and J shed 3 bases, with 9 bases lying between them. The CDR3 contains 16 residues. This clonotype was found a few times. A second about 7 to 12 cycle PCR used barcoded and J-beta primers. No fewer than 3 million CDR3-containing paired-end reads came from each sample. Via MiXCR, TCRdb re-called the 5' RACE reads, giving one row per CDR3 protein. This sample has some 880,000 distinct CDR3 sequences; under 40% occur once, and the top ten carry 13%. The sequenced sample consisted of blood. The chain recombines TRBV7-2 with TRBJ1-6; D is unclear. The TCR sequence derives from a man younger than 30 in good health. CDR3 nucleotide sequence: TGTGCCAGCAGCTTAGCGGGAGGCGGCTATAATTCACCCCTCCACTTT. Amino acid sequence: CASSLAGGGYNSPLHF.